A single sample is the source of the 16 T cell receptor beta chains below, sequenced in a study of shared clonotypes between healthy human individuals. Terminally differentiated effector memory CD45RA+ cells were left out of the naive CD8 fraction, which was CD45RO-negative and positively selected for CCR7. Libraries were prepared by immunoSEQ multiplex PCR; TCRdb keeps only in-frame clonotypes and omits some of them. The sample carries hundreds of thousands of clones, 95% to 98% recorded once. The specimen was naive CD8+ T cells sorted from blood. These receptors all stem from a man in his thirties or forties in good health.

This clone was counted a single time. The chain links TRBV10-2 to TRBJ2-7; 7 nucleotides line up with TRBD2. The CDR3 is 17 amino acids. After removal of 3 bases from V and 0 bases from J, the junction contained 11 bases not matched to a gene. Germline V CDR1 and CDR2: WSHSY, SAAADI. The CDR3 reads CASSDPERDFNSYEQYF. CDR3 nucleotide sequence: TGCGCCAGCAGTGACCCTGAGCGGGACTTTAACTCCTACGAGCAGTACTTC.

CDR3 region: CAWQGPPSGNTIYF. Written as DNA, the CDR3 is TGTGCCTGGCAGGGACCGCCGTCTGGAAACACCATATATTTT. The chain recombines TRBV30 with TRBJ1-3; D is possibly TRBD1 (5 bases). Per the germline V gene, CDR1 is GTSNPN and CDR2 is SVGIG (reference sequence). Trimming removed 5 bases at V and 1 base at J, with 12 bases between. CDR3 length: 14 amino acids. The variable domain in full, completed from reference TRBV30 and TRBJ1-3, reads SQTIHQWPATLVQPVGSPLSLECTVEGTSNPNLYWYRQAAGRGLQLLFYSVGIGQISSEVPQNLSASRPQDRQFILSSKKLLLSDSGFYLCAWQGPPSGNTIYFGEGSWLTVV.

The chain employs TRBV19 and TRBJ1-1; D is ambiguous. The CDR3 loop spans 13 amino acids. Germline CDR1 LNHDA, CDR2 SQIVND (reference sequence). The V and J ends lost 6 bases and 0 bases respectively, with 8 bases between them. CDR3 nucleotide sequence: TGTGCCAGTAGGGCGACCGTGAACACTGAAGCTTTCTTT. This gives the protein CASRATVNTEAFF. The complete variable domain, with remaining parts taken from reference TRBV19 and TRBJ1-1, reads DGGITQSPKYLFRKEGQNVTLSCEQNLNHDAMYWYRQDPGQGLRLIYYSQIVNDFQKGDIAEGYSVSREKKESFPLTVTSAQKNPTAFYLCASRATVNTEAFFGQGTRLTVV.

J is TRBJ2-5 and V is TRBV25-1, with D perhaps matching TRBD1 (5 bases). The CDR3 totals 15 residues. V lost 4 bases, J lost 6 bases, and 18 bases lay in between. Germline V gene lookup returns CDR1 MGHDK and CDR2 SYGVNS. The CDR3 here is CASSATDRFGQTQYF. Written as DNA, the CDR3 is TGTGCCAGCAGTGCGACAGATCGTTTTGGGCAGACCCAGTACTTC.

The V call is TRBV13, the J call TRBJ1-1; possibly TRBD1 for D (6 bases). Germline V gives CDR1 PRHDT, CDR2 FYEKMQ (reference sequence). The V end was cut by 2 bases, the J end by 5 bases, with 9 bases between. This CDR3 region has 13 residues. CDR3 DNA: TGTGCCAGCAGCTTATTAGGGGGGACTGAAGCTTTCTTT. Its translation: CASSLLGGTEAFF.

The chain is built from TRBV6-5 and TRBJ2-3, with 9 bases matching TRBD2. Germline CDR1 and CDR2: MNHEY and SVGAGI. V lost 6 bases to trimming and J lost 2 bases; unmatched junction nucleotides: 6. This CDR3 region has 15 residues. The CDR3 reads CASRTSGEYTDTQYF. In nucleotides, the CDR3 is TGTGCCAGCAGGACTAGCGGAGAGTACACAGATACGCAGTATTTT.

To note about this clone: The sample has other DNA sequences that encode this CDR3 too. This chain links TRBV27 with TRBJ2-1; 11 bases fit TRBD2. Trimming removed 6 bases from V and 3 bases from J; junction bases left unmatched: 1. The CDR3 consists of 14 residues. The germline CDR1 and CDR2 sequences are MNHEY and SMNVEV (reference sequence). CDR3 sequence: CASSLAGGYNEQFF. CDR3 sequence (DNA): TGTGCCAGCAGCCTAGCGGGAGGCTACAATGAGCAGTTCTTC.

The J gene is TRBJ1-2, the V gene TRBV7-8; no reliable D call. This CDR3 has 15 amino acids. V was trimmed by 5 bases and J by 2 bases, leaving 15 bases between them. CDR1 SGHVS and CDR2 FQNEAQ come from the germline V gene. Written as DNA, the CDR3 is TGTGCCAGCAGCCCTCAGATAGTTGGAAACTATGGCTACACCTTC. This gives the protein CASSPQIVGNYGYTF.

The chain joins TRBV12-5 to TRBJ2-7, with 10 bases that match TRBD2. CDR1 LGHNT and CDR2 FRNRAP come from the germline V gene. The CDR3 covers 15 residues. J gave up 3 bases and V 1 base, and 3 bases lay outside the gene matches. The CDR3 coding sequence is TGTGCTAGTGGTTTGGGACTAGCGGGTTACTACGAGCAGTACTTC. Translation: CASGLGLAGYYEQYF.

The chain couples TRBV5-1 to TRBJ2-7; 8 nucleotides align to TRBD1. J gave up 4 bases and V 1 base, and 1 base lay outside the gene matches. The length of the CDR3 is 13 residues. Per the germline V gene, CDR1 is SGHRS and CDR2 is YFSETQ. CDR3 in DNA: TGCGCCAGCAGCTTGAGGACAGGGTACGAGCAGTACTTC. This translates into CASSLRTGYEQYF.

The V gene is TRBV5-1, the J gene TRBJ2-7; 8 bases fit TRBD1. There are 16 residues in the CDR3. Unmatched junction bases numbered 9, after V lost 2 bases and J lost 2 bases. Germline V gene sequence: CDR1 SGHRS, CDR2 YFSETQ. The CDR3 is CASSLHIQTGAYEQYF. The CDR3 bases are TGCGCCAGCAGCTTACACATCCAGACAGGGGCCTACGAGCAGTACTTC.

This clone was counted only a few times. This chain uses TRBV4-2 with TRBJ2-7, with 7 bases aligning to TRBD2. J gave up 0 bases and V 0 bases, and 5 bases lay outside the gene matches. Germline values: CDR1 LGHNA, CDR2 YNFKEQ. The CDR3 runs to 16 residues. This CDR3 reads CASSQEEGGSSYEQYF. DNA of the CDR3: TGTGCCAGCAGCCAAGAGGAGGGCGGGAGCTCCTACGAGCAGTACTTC.

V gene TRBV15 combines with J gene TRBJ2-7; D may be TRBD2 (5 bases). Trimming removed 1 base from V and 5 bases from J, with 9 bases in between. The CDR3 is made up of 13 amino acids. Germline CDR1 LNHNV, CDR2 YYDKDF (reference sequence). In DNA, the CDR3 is TGTGCCACCAGCAGAGTTGTGGGAGACGAGCAGTACTTC. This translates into CATSRVVGDEQYF.

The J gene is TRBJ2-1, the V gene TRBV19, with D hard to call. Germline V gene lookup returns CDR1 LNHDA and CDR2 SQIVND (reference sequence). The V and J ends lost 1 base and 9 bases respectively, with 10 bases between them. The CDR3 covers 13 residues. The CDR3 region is CASSIVTRGEQFF. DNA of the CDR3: TGTGCCAGTAGTATAGTGACGAGAGGTGAGCAGTTCTTC. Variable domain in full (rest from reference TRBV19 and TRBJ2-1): DGGITQSPKYLFRKEGQNVTLSCEQNLNHDAMYWYRQDPGQGLRLIYYSQIVNDFQKGDIAEGYSVSREKKESFPLTVTSAQKNPTAFYLCASSIVTRGEQFFGPGTRLTVL.

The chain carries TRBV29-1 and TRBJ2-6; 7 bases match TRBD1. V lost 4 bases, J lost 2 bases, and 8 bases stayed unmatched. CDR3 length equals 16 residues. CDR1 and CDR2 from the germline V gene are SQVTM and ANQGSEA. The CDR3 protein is CSVVGQVVAGANVLTF. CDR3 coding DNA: TGCAGCGTTGTTGGACAGGTAGTAGCTGGGGCCAACGTCCTGACTTTC.

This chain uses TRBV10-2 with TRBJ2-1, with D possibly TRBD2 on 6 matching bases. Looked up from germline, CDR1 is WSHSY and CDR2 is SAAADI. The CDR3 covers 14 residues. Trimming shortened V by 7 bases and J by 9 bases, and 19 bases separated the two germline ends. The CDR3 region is CASTGLLRGGEQFF. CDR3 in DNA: TGCGCCAGCACCGGACTACTCCGAGGAGGTGAGCAGTTCTTC.